This T cell receptor beta chain was identified in a study of immune evolution from preneoplasia to lung adenocarcinoma. Findings and caveats of the study: Normal lung had highest clonality; later lesions appeared denser, more diverse. Normal lung had the highest top T cell clone frequencies.

Sequencing used immunoSEQ multiplex PCR; TCRdb keeps in-frame clones, though not all of them. The sample holds around 9,300 clones, roughly 73% seen once. As to this clone: Its target is not known.

From germline, CDR1 is MNHNS and CDR2 SASEGT. The CDR3 totals 16 residues. Trimming took off 2 bases at V and 1 base at J, with 14 bases between the two ends. This TCR was sampled from a person aged 80 or older with lung adenocarcinoma. The chain is built from TRBV6-1 and TRBJ1-1; TRBD1 might be the D (6 bases). Source material: FFPE lung adenocarcinoma in situ tissue. The CDR3 DNA reads TGTGCCAGCAGTGAATGGGGGGGGCCAGGGAACACTGAAGCTTTCTTT. Residues: CASSEWGGPGNTEAFF.